Below are 13 T cell receptor beta chains sequenced from a single sample in a study of response to subunit inactivated influenza vaccine (dated by TCRdb to 2016 to 2019). Library method: RT-PCR. Reads for this sample came from an Illumina HiSeq 2500. TCRdb cleaned the public reads at Q25 with fastp, built clones with MiXCR and kept in-frame beta chains. Identical CDR3 protein sequences are pooled into one entry, listed with their most common genes and DNA. Present in this sample are under 200,000 distinct CDR3 sequences, about 11% of which were seen just once. Together, the top ten hold around 40% of the sample. The specimen comprised CD8+ T cells sorted from PBMCs, sampled roughly 24 months after vaccination. The receptors here all came from a man between 50 and 70 years old who received an inactivated influenza vaccine. Donor details come from another sample of the same person, matched by shared clones.

In this sample, this clonotype turned up many times. The V call is TRBV27, the J call TRBJ2-1; D is unresolved. Germline V CDR1 and CDR2: MNHEY, SMNVEV (reference sequence). The CDR3 spans 15 residues. Trimming left V 5 bases short and J 6 bases short, with 17 bases between. The CDR3 DNA is TGTGCCAGCAGTCCCCTCCCATTAGATGGCAATGAGCAGTTCTTC. Amino acid sequence: CASSPLPLDGNEQFF.

The chain employs TRBV11-2 and TRBJ2-4, with 7 bases fitting TRBD2. CDR1 and CDR2 (germline): SGHAT, FQNNGV. The CDR3 sequence is 20 residues long. V lost 0 bases, J lost 0 bases, and 14 bases stayed unmatched. The DNA of the CDR3 is TGTGCCAGCAGCTTAGATTGGGTCACCCGACTAGCAGTAGCCAAAAACATTCAGTACTTC. It yields the protein CASSLDWVTRLAVAKNIQYF.

This clonotype was detected a few times. The chain links TRBV7-2 to TRBJ1-2; D is unclear. Germline V gene data show CDR1 as SGHTA and CDR2 as FQGNSA. CDR3 size: 15 residues. Trimming took 5 bases from V and 0 from J, leaving 13 bases between them. CDR3 in DNA: TGTGCCAGCAGCCGCGAGGACCAGCCTAACTATGGCTACACCTTC. This codes for CASSREDQPNYGYTF.

Only a few counts were recorded for this clonotype. The CDR3 spells CASSGGGSTDTQYF. Written as DNA, the CDR3 is TGCGCCAGCAGCGGCGGGGGGAGCACAGATACGCAGTATTTT. The chain links TRBV10-2 to TRBJ2-3; 8 nucleotides align to TRBD2. Germline CDR1 reads WSHSY; CDR2 reads SAAADI. The CDR3 spans 14 residues. Trimming took 6 bases from V and 0 from J; bases not matched to a gene: 2.

The table lists this clonotype with many counts. V and J are TRBV7-9 and TRBJ2-3; D is ambiguous. V was clipped by 5 bases and J by 4 bases, with 4 bases between them. The germline gives CDR1 SEHNR, CDR2 FQNEAQ (reference sequence). The CDR3 extends over 11 amino acids. The CDR3 region is CASSKPDTQYF. DNA for the CDR3: TGTGCCAGCAGCAAACCAGATACGCAGTATTTT.

This clonotype has a count of ten or more. The chain is built from TRBV4-1 and TRBJ2-3, with 10 positions matching TRBD1. CDR1 and CDR2 from the germline V gene are MGHRA and YSYEKL. The CDR3 is 17 amino acids. The V and J ends lost 0 bases and 3 bases, in that order; junction bases with no gene match: 6. In DNA form, the CDR3 reads TGCGCCAGCAGCCAAGAACAGGGGGACAGGGGTACAGATACGCAGTATTTT. Translating it yields CASSQEQGDRGTDTQYF.

V gene TRBV20-1 combines with J gene TRBJ2-5; D gene unclear. CDR1 is DFQATT, CDR2 SNEGSKA, per germline (reference sequence). This CDR3 has 13 amino acids. The germline V and J ends were trimmed by 7 bases and 0 bases, with 12 bases remaining between them. Here the CDR3 reads CSGIPTYQETQYF. The CDR3 region has the DNA TGCAGTGGGATTCCTACGTACCAAGAGACCCAGTACTTC.

This clonotype was counted ten times or more. The J gene is TRBJ2-3, the V gene TRBV27; D possibly corresponds to TRBD1 (6 bases). Trimming shortened V by 8 bases and J by 0 bases, and 9 bases separated the two germline ends. Per germline, CDR1 MNHEY and CDR2 SMNVEV (reference sequence). The CDR3 covers 13 residues. The CDR3 coding sequence is TGTGCCAGCGCAACAGGGAGCACAGATACGCAGTATTTT. Its translation is CASATGSTDTQYF.

A few counts support this clonotype. The rearrangement links TRBV7-9 to TRBJ2-2; the match to TRBD1 covers 10 bases. Germline loops: CDR1 SEHNR, CDR2 FQNEAQ (reference sequence). The V and J ends lost 5 bases and 4 bases, in that order; junction bases with no gene match: 13. The CDR3 totals 18 residues. The CDR3 loop is CASSPSPGTGAGTGELFF. The CDR3 nucleotides read TGTGCCAGCAGCCCTAGCCCCGGGACAGGGGCCGGCACCGGGGAGCTGTTTTTT.

This clonotype has only a few counts. V and J are TRBV27 and TRBJ2-7; 7 positions match TRBD1. This CDR3 is built from 12 residues. Trimming removed 3 bases from V and 5 bases from J; junction bases left unmatched: 1. Germline V gives CDR1 MNHEY, CDR2 SMNVEV (reference sequence). CDR3 region: CASSFTGDEQYF. CDR3 nucleotide sequence: TGTGCCAGCAGTTTCACAGGGGACGAGCAGTACTTC.

This clonotype was counted between two and nine times. This chain uses TRBV4-1 with TRBJ1-1; TRBD1 might be the D (5 bases). The CDR3 spans 16 residues. Germline V gene sequence: CDR1 MGHRA, CDR2 YSYEKL. V lost 0 bases and J 5 bases, leaving 16 bases between the germline ends. CDR3 nucleotide sequence: TGCGCCAGCAGCCAAGAGGGGGGTCGGGGTGGAACTGAAGCTTTCTTT. Translation: CASSQEGGRGGTEAFF.

The rearrangement uses TRBV6-1 and TRBJ2-7; D remains unclear. The CDR3 is 14 amino acids. From germline, CDR1 is MNHNS and CDR2 SASEGT. Deletions cut 2 bases from V and 4 bases from J, with 12 bases between. The chain's CDR3 is CASSELGRTYEQYF. The CDR3 nucleotides are TGTGCCAGCAGTGAACTAGGCAGAACGTACGAGCAGTACTTC.

This clonotype showed up many times. This chain connects TRBV7-2 to TRBJ2-3; D not resolved. Germline V lookup: CDR1 SGHTA, CDR2 FQGNSA. Trimming cost V 4 bases and J 2 bases, with 13 bases left between them. The CDR3 has 15 amino acids. CDR3 amino acids: CASSSGSFYTDTQYF. CDR3 sequence (DNA): TGTGCCAGCAGCTCAGGCTCTTTCTACACAGATACGCAGTATTTT.